This TCR beta chain was recovered during a study of T-cell memory formation after mild COVID-19. For the study at large: Clusters of TCRs were largely donor specific.

The study, taken as a whole, reports: Nothing confirmed that second-wave clones peaking on day 37 were specific for SARS-CoV-2. Certain responding clones were present in pre-infection memory, suggesting participation of cross-reactive memory.

In TCRdb, the 5' RACE reads were re-called with MiXCR into one record per CDR3 protein. The sample carries around 370,000 distinct CDR3 sequences, under 25% recorded once. Trimming shortened V by 2 bases and J by 7 bases, and 8 bases separated the two germline ends. Germline values: CDR1 MNHEY, CDR2 SMNVEV (reference sequence). The CDR3 covers 13 residues. This clonotype was counted a few times. Its antigen is currently unknown. The specimen was PBMCs or a T cell subset sorted from them (not recorded which). This sequence was found in an adult woman who had mild COVID-19 (a few samples of this study predate the infection). Cell type and time point are not known. The chain joins TRBV27 to TRBJ1-4; tentative D call: TRBD1 (5 bases). The CDR3 region has the DNA TGTGCCAGCAGTTTACAGGGATCTGAAAAACTGTTTTTT. Translated, it gives CASSLQGSEKLFF.